This T cell receptor beta chain was captured in a study of identical twins listed by TCRdb under 2016. In the study overall: To test whether fetal clonotypes persist, the study used deep sequencing on TCR alpha and beta repertoires from monozygotic twins, unrelated adults of various ages, and cord blood. To rule out contamination, replicate twin experiments were performed at different times with different library preparation protocols. What the study reported, not specific to this receptor: Abundant cord blood beta clonotypes had fewer insertions, young adult naive repertoires showed a similar but weaker trend, and memory repertoires showed no such trend. Invariant T cells such as MAIT and iNKT could partly confound zero-insertion analyses, though diverse VJ usage argued against this for most clonotypes. Because the same donors could not be followed over many years, conclusions were based on cross-sectional statistical analysis. Excess twin sharing in beta out-of-frame sequences was weaker because fewer shared sequences lowered the signal-to-noise ratio. In monozygotic twins, out-of-frame TCR alpha sharing was systematically underestimated by recombination models, although the models agreed with sharing between unrelated individuals. Compared with coincidental sharing between unrelated individuals, out-of-frame TCR alpha sequences shared between twins showed an excess of sequences with low generation probability.

This clonotype was seen more than once but under ten times. Its antigen is currently not known. No qualities accompany the bases; no much larger clone lies one base away. Every donor in the study was a healthy Caucasian. The twin cohort consisted of three pairs of female monozygotic twins, all aged roughly 18 to 30 years. Positive isolation kits from Invitrogen were used to isolate CD4+ and CD8+ T cell populations. The method behind the library was 5' RACE. Sequencing relied on an Illumina HiSeq 2000. A universal primer binding site was added through template switching, and the final cDNA carried a unique molecular identifier so that TCR cDNA molecules could be counted accurately. Specific primers in the conserved constant-segment region were used to synthesize first-strand cDNA for the TCR alpha and beta chains. To control for contamination, every cDNA library was double barcoded, receiving both a SMART-Mk sample barcode and Illumina barcodes. TruSeq adapter sequences along with Illumina sample barcodes were introduced in two successive PCR steps. The Illumina HiSeq platform was used with custom primers to sequence TCR alpha and beta cDNA libraries. The source study handled its data this way. Unique molecular identifiers were extracted from raw reads with MiGEC, and CDR3 positions were determined with MiXCR. For each individual, recombination models were inferred using an EM algorithm with the repgenHMM and IGoR tools. Shared clonotypes were analyzed with the tcR package in R, and sharing was normalized by the product of cloneset sizes. To study raw recombination without the effects of thymic and clonal selection, out-of-frame nonproductive sequences were analyzed. TCRdb trimmed public reads at Q25 via fastp, called clones via MiXCR and kept in-frame beta chains. Every CDR3 protein is listed once, alongside the most common genes and DNA of its rows. Clone size and V and J calls follow TCRdb, not the original study. The sample contains about 550,000 distinct CDR3 sequences, about a fifth of them found a single time. The top ten hold 0.48% of the sample.

A further study also used this sample, focusing on yellow fever vaccine responses in identical twins. The second study, in turn, reports: According to the authors, in identical twins the way T cells responded to vaccination appeared partly convergent and partly personalized. In identical twins, the study followed T cell clones that responded to the vaccine with precision.

This sequence was found in a woman younger than 35 in good health. The source material was CD4+ T cells sorted from blood.

The CDR3 region has the sequence CASSPRRDSNQPQHF. The nucleotide sequence is given as TGTGCCAGCAGTCCCCGCCGAGATAGCAATCAGCCCCAGCATTTT. The rearrangement joined TRBV27 to TRBJ1-5; the D gene cannot be named for sure. Trimming removed 5 bases from V and 0 bases from J, leaving 11 bases between the germline ends. As encoded in the germline V gene (reference sequence), CDR1 is MNHEY while CDR2 is SMNVEV. The CDR3, cysteine through phenylalanine, is 15 amino acids long. Only the CDR3 portion is preserved as DNA: 45 bases, with reading frame beginning at the first base.